The rows below give T cell receptor beta chains drawn from one sample of a study of T cells in Graves' hyperthyroidism and ophthalmopathy. TCRdb processed the multiplex PCR reads anew with MiXCR; each CDR3 protein has one entry. The sample consists of approximately 370,000 distinct CDR3 sequences, about 18% of them appearing once. Sequenced sample: blood. The receptor set was obtained from a woman in her 30s with Graves' hyperthyroidism that later progressed to Graves' ophthalmopathy. Each CDR3 is given with its conserved first and last residue. The D gene is left open where the match is weak. For some rows the clone size is stated as once, few or many, or as a class when expanded; others skip it.

J gene	D gene	V gene	clone size	CDR3 protein	CDR3 DNA
TRBJ2-5	.	TRBV20-1	many	CSAMTGREETQYF	TGCAGTGCTATGACAGGGAGGGAAGAGACCCAGTACTTC
TRBJ1-2	.	TRBV29-1	few	CSFRDTLFYGYTF	TGCAGCTTCCGGGACACCTTGTTCTATGGCTACACCTTC
TRBJ1-1	TRBD1	TRBV7-3	many	CASSPTGQTIDTEAFF	TGTGCCAGCAGCCCCACGGGACAGACTATTGACACTGAAGCTTTCTTT
TRBJ2-1	.	TRBV12-3/TRBV12-4	many	CASSLEGAGWRNEQFF	TGTGCCAGCAGTTTAGAAGGGGCAGGGTGGCGCAATGAGCAGTTCTTC
TRBJ2-3	.	TRBV6-2/TRBV6-3	many	CASLSSAAYGTQYF	TGTGCCAGCCTCTCGTCCGCCGCCTACGGTACGCAGTATTTT
TRBJ1-2	TRBD1	TRBV6-1	many	CASSSSGTGKYGYTF	TGTGCCAGCAGTTCCTCCGGGACAGGGAAATATGGCTACACCTTC
TRBJ2-7	.	TRBV28	many	CASSLYLGSYEQYF	TGTGCCAGCAGTTTATATCTGGGTTCCTACGAGCAGTACTTC
TRBJ2-3	.	TRBV28	many	CASSPLGGHTDTQYF	TGTGCCAGCAGTCCCCTGGGGGGCCACACAGATACGCAGTATTTT
TRBJ1-1	.	TRBV19	.	CASNLVQGTEAFF	TGTGCCAGTAATCTGGTCCAAGGCACTGAAGCTTTCTTT
TRBJ2-1	.	TRBV5-1	many	CASSLGIHNEQFF	TGCGCCAGCAGCTTAGGGATTCACAATGAGCAGTTCTTC
TRBJ1-5	.	TRBV20-1	many	CSATGTANQPQHF	TGCAGTGCTACCGGGACCGCCAATCAGCCCCAGCATTTT
TRBJ2-5	TRBD2	TRBV10-1	many	CASSEYRREDHMETQYF	TGCGCCAGCAGTGAATACCGGCGGGAGGACCACATGGAGACCCAGTACTTC
TRBJ2-7	TRBD1	TRBV30	few	CAWRTGTGLYEQYF	TGTGCCTGGAGGACCGGGACAGGGCTCTACGAGCAGTACTTC
TRBJ2-3	.	TRBV28	many	CASSPGHLSTDTQYF	TGTGCCAGCAGTCCTGGGCACCTTAGCACAGATACGCAGTATTTT
TRBJ1-4	.	TRBV28	many	CASSLGGGEKLFF	TGTGCCAGCAGTCTCGGGGGGGGTGAAAAACTGTTTTTT